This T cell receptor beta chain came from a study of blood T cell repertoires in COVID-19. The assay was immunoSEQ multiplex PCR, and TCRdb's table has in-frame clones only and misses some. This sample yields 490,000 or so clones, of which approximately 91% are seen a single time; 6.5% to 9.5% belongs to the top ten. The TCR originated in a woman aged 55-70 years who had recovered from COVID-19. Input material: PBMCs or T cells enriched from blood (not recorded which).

This CDR3 reads CASSQAPGLTNTGELFF. In DNA form, the CDR3 reads TGCGCCAGCAGCCAAGCCCCGGGACTAACGAACACCGGGGAGCTGTTTTTT. The chain has TRBV4-1 and TRBJ2-2, with TRBD2 matching 7 bases. This CDR3 is 17 amino acids long. CDR1 and CDR2 from the germline V gene are MGHRA and YSYEKL. V was pared by 1 base and J by 0 bases, with 5 bases of the junction left unmatched.